Below are 25 T cell receptor beta chains sequenced from a single sample in a study of PD-1 blockade in classical Hodgkin lymphoma. No patient escaped relapse after autologous stem cell transplantation, and brentuximab vedotin exposure varied. Data came from immunoSEQ multiplex PCR; TCRdb stores just in-frame clones and leaves some out. Seen here are about 23,000 clones, around 82% observed once, and the top ten hold roughly a sixth. This material consisted of peripheral blood mononuclear cells (PBMCs), taken before the second cycle of nivolumab. The receptors stem from a human donor with classical Hodgkin lymphoma.

This chain links TRBV9 with TRBJ2-7, with D perhaps TRBD1 (6 bases). V lost 0 bases and J 6 bases, leaving 13 bases between the germline ends. CDR1 SGDLS and CDR2 YYNGEE come from the germline V gene. CDR3 size: 14 residues. The CDR3, as DNA: TGTGCCAGCAGCGTAGCTGGGGAACAGGGCGAGCAGTACTTC. Translation gives CASSVAGEQGEQYF.

This sequence joins TRBV7-2 and TRBJ1-3; maybe TRBD1 (5 bases). This CDR3 contains 14 residues. From germline, CDR1 is SGHTA and CDR2 FQGNSA. V shed 7 bases and J shed 3 bases, with 13 bases lying between them. The CDR3 DNA sequence: TGTGCCAGCACCCGAGGAGACAGTGGAAACACCATATATTTT. Protein product: CASTRGDSGNTIYF.

This clone was observed once. The chain is built from TRBV28 and TRBJ1-2; D might be TRBD1 (6 bases). This CDR3 has 14 residues. Trimming shortened V by 6 bases and J by 4 bases, and 15 bases separated the two germline ends. CDR1 is MDHEN, CDR2 SYDVKM, per germline. DNA for the CDR3: TGTGCCAGCAGGCCCCGAGGGGGACCCTATGGCTACACCTTC. It specifies CASRPRGGPYGYTF.

The gene calls are TRBV5-1 and TRBJ2-5; no clear D. Trimming took 1 base from V and 4 from J, leaving 5 bases between them. The germline CDR1 and CDR2 sequences are SGHRS and YFSETQ. CDR3 length: 12 residues. The CDR3 is CASSLTRETQYF. The DNA for the CDR3 is TGCGCCAGCAGCTTGACACGAGAGACCCAGTACTTC.

This chain uses TRBV10-3 with TRBJ1-4; D is possibly TRBD1 (5 bases). The germline V and J ends were trimmed by 2 bases and 8 bases, with 12 bases remaining between them. Germline loops: CDR1 ENHRY, CDR2 SYGVKD. This CDR3 has 14 amino acids. The CDR3 sequence is CAISEVGGAEKLFF. CDR3 nucleotides: TGTGCCATCAGTGAGGTGGGGGGAGCCGAAAAACTGTTTTTT.

CDR3 residues: CASSLVMASGIYNEQFF. For the CDR3, the DNA is TGTGCCAGCAGCTTAGTGATGGCTAGCGGGATTTACAATGAGCAGTTCTTC. The V call is TRBV7-6, the J call TRBJ2-1; TRBD2 matches at 9 bases. V lost 1 base to trimming and J lost 4 bases; unmatched junction nucleotides: 8. The length of the CDR3 is 17 residues. The germline gives CDR1 SGHVS, CDR2 FNYEAQ.

The rearrangement joins TRBV6-5 to TRBJ2-7; possibly TRBD1 for D (5 bases). This CDR3 comprises 15 residues. Germline V gene sequence: CDR1 MNHEY, CDR2 SVGAGI. V lost 1 base and J lost 5, with 15 bases in between. CDR3 region: CASSYLQGRYDEQYF. CDR3 bases: TGTGCCAGCAGTTACTTGCAGGGTAGATACGACGAGCAGTACTTC.

For this clone: A much larger clone differs from this one at a single base, so this may be a read error. This chain links TRBV7-2 with TRBJ1-2; 7 positions match TRBD1. The CDR3 length is 16 residues. Germline V gives CDR1 SGHTA, CDR2 FQGNSA. The CDR3 nucleotides are TGTGCCAGCAGCGTAGCGGGGGGTCGAGGGGGCAGTGGCTACACCTTC. It is translated as CASSVAGGRGGSGYTF. The full variable domain, rest sourced from reference TRBV7-2 and TRBJ1-2, is GAGVSQSPSNKVTEKGKDVELRCDPISGHTALYWYRQSLGQGLEFLIYFQGNSAPDKSGLPSDRFSAERTGGSVSTLTIQRTQQEDSAVYLCASSVAGGRGGSGYTFGSGTRLTVV.

This clone is a singleton in its sample. Here the CDR3 reads CASSPRSSGRAGDEQFF. The CDR3 coding sequence is TGTGCCAGCAGCCCCCGGTCTAGCGGGAGGGCCGGGGATGAGCAGTTCTTC. V and J are TRBV9 and TRBJ2-1, with 12 nucleotides matching TRBD2. This CDR3 has 17 residues. J was trimmed by 8 bases and V by 4 bases; bases with no gene match: 13. The V gene's germline CDR1 is SGDLS and CDR2 YYNGEE.

This rearrangement joins TRBV6-1 to TRBJ1-4, with D uncertain. The ends were cut back, 0 bases at V and 6 bases at J, with 14 bases in the middle. There are 16 residues in the CDR3. Germline lookup yields CDR1 MNHNS and CDR2 SASEGT. The CDR3 nucleotides are TGTGCCAGCAGTGAAGCTGTCGCAGCTAGGGATGAAAAACTGTTTTTT. This sequence encodes CASSEAVAARDEKLFF.

The chain is built from TRBV5-6 and TRBJ1-1; D uncertain. CDR1 SGHDT and CDR2 YYEEEE come from the germline V gene. With 4 bases removed from V and 1 base from J, the gap between germline ends came to 8 bases. The CDR3 loop spans 13 amino acids. Here the CDR3 reads CASSTGRNTEAFF. Here the CDR3 DNA reads TGTGCCAGCAGCACGGGGAGGAACACTGAAGCTTTCTTT.

This clone was observed a handful of times. V and J are TRBV7-2 and TRBJ1-3; TRBD1 might be the D (5 bases). CDR1 is SGHTA and CDR2 is FQGNSA in the germline V gene. V was cut by 2 bases and J by 0 bases, with 20 bases left in between. The CDR3 loop spans 19 amino acids. CDR3 residues: CASSLTHPGTGPSGNTIYF. For the CDR3, the DNA is TGTGCCAGCAGCTTAACCCACCCCGGGACGGGCCCCTCTGGAAACACCATATATTTT.

This clone has just a few counts. The V call is TRBV19, the J call TRBJ1-5; a weak D match, TRBD1 (6 bases). Germline V gene lookup returns CDR1 LNHDA and CDR2 SQIVND (reference sequence). V was pared by 9 bases and J by 1 base, with 16 bases between. This CDR3 is 15 amino acids long. CDR3: CASHKTDRSNQPQHF. The CDR3 DNA is TGTGCCAGCCACAAAACGGACAGAAGCAATCAGCCCCAGCATTTT.

The chain has TRBV6-1 and TRBJ2-7, with a possible D match to TRBD1 (6 bases). The CDR3 totals 13 residues. Germline-derived CDR1 and CDR2 are MNHNS and SASEGT. V lost 5 bases and J 2 bases, leaving 10 bases between the germline ends. The DNA of the CDR3 is TGTGCCAGCAGTCGGACAGCTCCCTACGAGCAGTACTTC. This codes for CASSRTAPYEQYF.

The V gene is TRBV10-3, the J gene TRBJ2-6, with 7 bases lining up with TRBD1. This CDR3 region has 17 residues. The germline V gene has CDR1 ENHRY and CDR2 SYGVKD. V was clipped by 3 bases and J by 0 bases; unmatched bases: 5. CDR3 loop: CAISEDRAYSGANVLTF. The DNA for the CDR3 is TGTGCCATCAGTGAAGACAGGGCCTACTCTGGGGCCAACGTCCTGACTTTC.

The chain carries TRBV25-1 and TRBJ2-1; perhaps TRBD2 as D (5 bases). V gave up 6 bases and J gave up 6 bases, with 12 bases separating them. Germline assignment: CDR1 MGHDK and CDR2 SYGVNS. The CDR3 covers 13 residues. CDR3 residues: CASRAGVANEQFF. The CDR3 DNA sequence: TGTGCCAGCAGGGCCGGGGTGGCCAATGAGCAGTTCTTC.

V usage is TRBV19 and J usage is TRBJ2-4; 8 bases are shared with TRBD1. Trimming removed 5 bases from V and 6 bases from J; junction bases left unmatched: 9. The CDR3 is 15 residues long. Germline CDR1 reads LNHDA; CDR2 reads SQIVND (reference sequence). CDR3 sequence reads: CASSAGQGLGNIQYF. CDR3 DNA: TGTGCCAGTAGTGCCGGACAGGGCTTAGGAAACATTCAGTACTTC.

The gene calls are TRBV6-5 and TRBJ2-5; D not certain. V was clipped by 2 bases and J by 3 bases, with 7 bases between them. Germline CDR1 is MNHEY and CDR2 is SVGAGI. The CDR3 is 13 residues long. The CDR3 DNA reads TGTGCCAGCAGTTACCTCGCGGAAGAGACCCAGTACTTC. Translated: CASSYLAEETQYF.

The chain combines TRBV14 with TRBJ1-1; D remains ambiguous. The length of the CDR3 is 15 residues. Trimming left V 0 bases short and J 1 base short, with 9 bases between. Germline CDR1 is SGHDN and CDR2 is FVKESK. The CDR3 here is CASSQELGRNTEAFF. In DNA, the CDR3 is TGTGCCAGCAGCCAAGAACTCGGCAGGAACACTGAAGCTTTCTTT.

This clone was observed once. The chain employs TRBV7-8 and TRBJ2-7; 10 nucleotides line up with TRBD1. V gave up 2 bases and J gave up 0 bases; unmatched junction bases: 4. Germline values: CDR1 SGHVS, CDR2 FQNEAQ. This CDR3 spans 16 amino acids. CDR3 nucleotide sequence: TGTGCCAGCAGCTTAAGGTGGACAGGGGGCTCCTACGAGCAGTACTTC. Protein product: CASSLRWTGGSYEQYF.

The chain couples TRBV28 to TRBJ1-2; D gene unclear. V lost 3 bases and J 7 bases, leaving 15 bases between the germline ends. The CDR3 is made up of 14 amino acids. Germline V lookup: CDR1 MDHEN, CDR2 SYDVKM. This chain's CDR3 is CASSLGGRLIGYTF. The CDR3, as DNA: TGTGCCAGCAGTTTGGGAGGAAGATTGATTGGCTACACCTTC.

This clone was observed once. The V gene is TRBV7-9, the J gene TRBJ1-5; 8 bases are a match to TRBD1. The CDR3 covers 15 residues. The V gene's germline CDR1 is SEHNR and CDR2 FQNEAQ (reference sequence). The V segment lost 5 bases and the J segment 2 bases; nucleotides outside the gene matches: 5. This CDR3 is CASSPLTGGNQPQHF. The CDR3 coding sequence is TGTGCCAGCAGCCCCCTGACAGGGGGCAATCAGCCCCAGCATTTT.

This chain connects TRBV7-9 to TRBJ2-1; D not resolved. V shed 4 bases and J shed 0 bases, with 13 bases lying between them. The CDR3 is 16 amino acids. CDR1 and CDR2 from the germline V gene are SEHNR and FQNEAQ (reference sequence). The CDR3 sequence is CASSSFPSSSYNEQFF. CDR3 DNA sequence: TGTGCCAGCAGCTCTTTTCCCTCCAGCTCCTACAATGAGCAGTTCTTC.

CDR3 amino acids: CAISQNGEGYTF. DNA for the CDR3: TGTGCCATCAGCCAGAATGGGGAAGGCTACACCTTC. This rearrangement joins TRBV10-3 to TRBJ1-2; D is unclear. The CDR3 runs 12 residues. V lost 6 bases, J lost 8 bases, and 13 bases lay in between. The germline CDR1 and CDR2 sequences are ENHRY and SYGVKD.

This rearrangement joins TRBV27 to TRBJ2-7; D is ambiguous. Germline V CDR1 and CDR2: MNHEY, SMNVEV (reference sequence). The CDR3 contains 16 residues. Trimming pared 5 bases from V and 0 bases from J, leaving 17 bases between. The CDR3 spells CASSPGFGSVSYEQYF. The CDR3 nucleotides are TGTGCCAGCAGTCCTGGGTTTGGCTCAGTCTCCTACGAGCAGTACTTC.